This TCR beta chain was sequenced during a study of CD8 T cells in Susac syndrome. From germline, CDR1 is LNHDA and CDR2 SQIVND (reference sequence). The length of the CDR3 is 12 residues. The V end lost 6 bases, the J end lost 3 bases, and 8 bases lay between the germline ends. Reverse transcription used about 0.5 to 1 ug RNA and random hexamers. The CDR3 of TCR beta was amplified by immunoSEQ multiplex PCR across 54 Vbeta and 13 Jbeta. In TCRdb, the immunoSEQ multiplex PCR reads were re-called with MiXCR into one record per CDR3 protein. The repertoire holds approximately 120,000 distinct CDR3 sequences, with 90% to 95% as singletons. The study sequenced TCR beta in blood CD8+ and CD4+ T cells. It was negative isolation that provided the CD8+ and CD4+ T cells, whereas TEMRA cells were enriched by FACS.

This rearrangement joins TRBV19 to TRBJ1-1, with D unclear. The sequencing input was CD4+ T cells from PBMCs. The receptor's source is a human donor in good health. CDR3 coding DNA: TGTGCCAGTAGACTTCAGTACACTGAAGCTTTCTTT. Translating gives CASRLQYTEAFF.